This record looks at one TCR beta chain sequence and its context. The specificity of this receptor is unknown. Qualities for individual bases were not recorded, and no much larger clone is one base off. In total, 666 healthy bone marrow donors made up the cohort. All cohort members were sampled while nominally healthy, although unrecorded immune exposures were likely present. The donor was CMV seropositive and was included in the group of 250 to 300 seropositive cohort members. A peripheral blood sample was collected from each donor, and TCR beta sequencing was performed on peripheral blood mononuclear cells. Genomic DNA was extracted from the blood cell samples with the Qiagen DNeasy Blood Extraction Kit. From its cysteine to its phenylalanine, the CDR3 spans 13 amino acids. The CDR3 DNA has 39 bases and is translated from base 1. CDR1 and CDR2 are read off the germline V gene as MNHNS and SASEGT. V and J are truncated by 4 bases and 7 bases respectively, leaving an intervening sequence of 11 bases.

The data originate from a study of cytomegalovirus exposure and HLA in healthy donors (dated 2017 in TCRdb). With respect to the entire study: In an earlier analysis of 587 of the donors, approximately 260 Gb of sequence data and some 100 million unique TCR beta sequences from about 190 million T cells were reported. An early release that covered 500 to 800 HLA-typed donors contained approximately 300 gigabases of sequencing data and 85 million to 100 million unique TCR sequences. The genetic ancestry cluster associated with self-reported Caucasian donors included over 80% of the roughly 400 genotyped donors. The study aimed to test whether cataloging public T cell receptors could reveal signatures of past pathogen exposure. Using immunosequencing, the study profiled T cell repertoires from fewer than 850 subjects and related those repertoires to cytomegalovirus serostatus. Along with the approximately 700-subject first cohort, a separate validation cohort of approximately 110 different subjects was used. To predict cytomegalovirus infection status, the study brought together high-throughput TCR immunosequencing, statistical association of individual TCRs with disease status, and machine learning. A later analysis re-analyzed previously published TCR beta repertoires from 600 to 850 donors and added high-resolution HLA genotyping to study TCR occurrence patterns. The later analysis used no new phenotypic data to find candidate immune exposures, relying instead on TCR beta sequences and their occurrence across donors. An earlier analysis of around 580 of the donors used high-throughput TCR beta sequencing to judge whether each TCR beta V gene segment behaved as functional or pseudogenic. Alongside the repertoire data, information on donor age, sex, ethnicity and CMV serostatus was compiled. In a later genetic analysis, genome-wide SNP genotypes for about 55% of the roughly 670 donors were used, and that subset was treated as a discovery cohort. Every discovery cohort repertoire had been produced on one sequencing platform. Both class I and class II loci were covered by HLA typing, at four-digit resolution. The number of typed donors differed by locus: about 620-640 for A, B, C, DRB1 and DQB1; approximately 540 for DQA1; some 590 for DPA1; and 400 to 480 for DPB1. About five DR-DQ haplotypes were treated as single units for association and clustering because of strong linkage in the cohort. Among around 400 genotyped donors of the cohort, an average of around 220,000 unique TCR beta nucleotide sequences was sequenced per donor, of which about 18% were non-productive.

The method behind the library was the immunoSEQ multiplex PCR assay. The multiplex PCR relied on a mix of 60 forward primers for TCR Vbeta segments and 13 reverse primers for TCR Jbeta segments. A multiplex PCR assay on genomic DNA amplified the CDR3 region of rearranged TCR beta genes. On the Illumina HiSeq System, the amplified TCR beta libraries were sequenced as 87-base-pair reads. The original pipeline was this. In a later analysis, 80 million or so unique TCR beta chains were counted across the approximately 620 repertoires, and approximately 9.9 million of these chains were shared by at least two donors. Raw reads were error-corrected and collapsed into unique sequences with a nearest-neighbor algorithm that merged closely related sequences to remove PCR and sequencing errors. V, D and J gene segments were assigned by aligning CDR3 sequences to IMGT reference sequences. For a sequence to be retained, a match of at least six nucleotides was required to both a V gene segment and a J gene segment. A rearrangement counted as productive if the CDR3 had no stop codons and remained in frame with V and J, and every other rearrangement counted as non-productive. Following IMGT convention, CDR3 was defined as the stretch from the second conserved V-encoded cysteine to the conserved J-encoded phenylalanine. The earlier analysis of about 620 of the donors excluded sequences that lacked an unambiguous match to a single V gene segment. An earlier analysis of fewer than 750 of the donors classified V segments as functional when productive rearrangements were above 56.7% and as segregating when the standard deviation between donors was above 5%. A statistical classification framework was built for diagnosing cytomegalovirus status from the catalog of TCR beta chain sequences. A later analysis assigned V and J genes by comparing TCR nucleotide sequences with IMGT/GENE-DB human TR gene sequences. In a later analysis, CDR3 sequences and most-parsimonious VDJ recombination scenarios were assigned using the TCRdist pipeline. In a later analysis, each TCR beta chain was defined by its CDR3 amino acid sequence together with its V-gene family, and reads lacking a unique V-gene family were excluded. In a later analysis, 500 to 700 highly shared, low-generation-probability nucleotide sequences were removed to address suspected cross-contamination and a sequencing artifact. In a later analysis, a clonal expansion index for each public chain was calculated from normalized within-repertoire ranks of inferred template counts. In a later analysis, generation probabilities were computed with a VDJ recombination model fitted to out-of-frame rearrangements, and the resulting probabilities were checked against IGoR. In a later analysis, hypergeometric tests were used to score TCR-TCR, TCR-HLA and TCR-CMV co-occurrence, with a repertoire-size bias correction applied to TCR pairs. A later analysis estimated false discovery rates by permuting HLA or CMV assignments 20 times. In a later analysis, co-occurring TCRs were grouped with DBSCAN, and TCRdist sequence similarity was added when clustering was performed within HLA-allele-positive subsets. For co-occurrence clustering, repertoires with fewer than 30,000 or more than 120,000 public chains were excluded, along with 4 to 6 repertoires with anomalous nucleotide sharing. Here the immuneACCESS table is served through TCRdb, limited to in-frame sequences with V and J called. Missing clones are a known gap in these copies; in checked studies unresolved V genes cover under half, and the rest lacks a known reason. V, J and clone size reflect that table, while D and trimming were determined from the DNA. For this sample the table gives about 130,000 clones, of which roughly 63% were detected only once. The ten biggest clones cover over 1.5% of the sample.

Overall study outcomes, separate from this receptor: Correlated functional status among segregating V segments might reflect linkage disequilibrium, but an unknown experimental factor could not be ruled out. Only TCR beta chains were sequenced in this cohort, and the absence of alpha or paired-chain data limited detectable features. V-gene and J-gene trimming of TCR beta chains was associated with a missense DCLRE1C variant in a later genetic analysis, and the association was replicated in an independent cohort. The classifier was reported to diagnose cytomegalovirus status with high specificity and sensitivity in both the original and validation cohorts. According to the authors, the approach could potentially be generalized to other disease states and immunological phenotypes. Assigning TCR associations to individual alleles was difficult when HLA alleles, especially DR and DQ, strongly co-occurred. A later analysis associated about 16,000 TCR beta sequences with specific HLA alleles at a false discovery rate of 0.05. The earlier analysis of 450 to 700 of the donors excluded some 15 rarely observed V segments, including chromosome 9 orphons, because counts were too low. While some public TCRs were present in many individuals, most TCR sequences turned up only very rarely across donors. A later analysis reported that several top co-occurrence clusters appeared linked to parvovirus B19, influenza, CMV and Epstein-Barr virus. A cluster of highly shared sequence variants was judged likely to represent a technical artifact of the sequencing pipeline. According to a later analysis, TCR association rates differed among HLA loci, with DRB1 alleles showing the most associated TCRs and HLA-C alleles showing the fewest. In a later analysis, HLA-associated TCR beta chains showed more clonal expansion and lower generation probabilities than non-associated chains that were equally common. An earlier analysis of approximately 540 of the donors showed that most TCR beta V segments appeared in productive rearrangements either about 90% or about 30% of the time, which broadly matched IMGT annotations. The study gave a list of about 170 TCR beta chains associated with cytomegalovirus. Compared with the roughly 720-donor mean, donors in an Asian-associated ancestry cluster had fewer N-insertions in productive TCRs, according to a later genetic analysis. The 87-base-pair reads could not distinguish some IMGT-functional V segments, including TRBV6-2 and TRBV6-3, so those segments were excluded. Because some donors lacked HLA typing at each locus, the association tests relied only on the typed subset. A further reported finding was that TCR beta sequences accurately predicted the HLA-A and HLA-B alleles for most subjects in the first cohort. In a later analysis, most CMV-associated TCR beta chains were found to appear HLA-restricted, with HLA associations seemingly driven largely by CMV exposure. In vitro tests confirmed that a few of the cytomegalovirus-associated TCR beta chains recognize cytomegalovirus antigens. The only immune exposure information available for the cohort was CMV serostatus. Presence/absence analyses assumed roughly uniform sequencing depth across donors, an assumption that may not hold.

The receptor was isolated from a man aged 25-45 years in good health and CMV-seropositive. The chain employs TRBV6-1 and TRBJ1-5, with the D gene call left open. The material sequenced was PBMCs. The DNA sequence reads TGTGCCAGCAGTGCGCAACGGGGACAGCCCCAGCATTTT. This is translated as CASSAQRGQPQHF.